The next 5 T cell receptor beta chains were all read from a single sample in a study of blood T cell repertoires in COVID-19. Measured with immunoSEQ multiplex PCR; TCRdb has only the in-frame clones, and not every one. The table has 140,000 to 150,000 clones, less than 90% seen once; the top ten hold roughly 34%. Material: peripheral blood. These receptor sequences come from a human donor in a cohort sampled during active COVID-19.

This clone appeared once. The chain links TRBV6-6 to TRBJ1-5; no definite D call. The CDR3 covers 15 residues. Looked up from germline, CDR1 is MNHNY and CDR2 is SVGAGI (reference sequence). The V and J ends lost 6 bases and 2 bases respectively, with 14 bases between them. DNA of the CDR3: TGTGCCAGCAGCCATGACTATCAAGGCAATCAGCCCCAGCATTTT. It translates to CASSHDYQGNQPQHF.

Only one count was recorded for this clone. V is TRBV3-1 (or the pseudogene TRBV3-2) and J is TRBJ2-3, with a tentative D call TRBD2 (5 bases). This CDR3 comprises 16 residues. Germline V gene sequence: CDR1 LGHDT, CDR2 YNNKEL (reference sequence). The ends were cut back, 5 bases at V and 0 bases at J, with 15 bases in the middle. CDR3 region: CASSGRTLGSTDTQYF. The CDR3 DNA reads TGTGCCAGCAGCGGACGGACTTTGGGTAGCACAGATACGCAGTATTTT.

CDR3 nucleotide sequence: TGTGCCAGCAGGGGGGACAGGGGCGAACATAGCAATCAGCCCCAGCATTTT. Amino acid sequence: CASRGDRGEHSNQPQHF. The rearrangement uses TRBV27 and TRBJ1-5, with 10 bases aligning to TRBD1. V shed 6 bases, J shed 0 bases, and the junction held 8 bases outside the gene matches. CDR1 and CDR2 (germline): MNHEY, SMNVEV (reference sequence). CDR3 length: 17 amino acids.

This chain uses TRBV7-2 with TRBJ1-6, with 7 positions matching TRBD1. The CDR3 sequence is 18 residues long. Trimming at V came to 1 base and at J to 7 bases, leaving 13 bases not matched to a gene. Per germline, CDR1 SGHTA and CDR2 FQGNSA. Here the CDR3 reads CASSLVPGDSALNSPLHF. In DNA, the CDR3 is TGTGCCAGCAGCTTAGTCCCCGGGGACAGTGCCCTAAATTCACCCCTCCACTTT.

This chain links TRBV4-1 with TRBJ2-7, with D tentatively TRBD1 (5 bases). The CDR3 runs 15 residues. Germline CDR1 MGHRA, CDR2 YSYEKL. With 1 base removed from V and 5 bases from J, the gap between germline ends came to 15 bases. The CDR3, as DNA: TGCGCCAGCAGCCAAGCACCAGGGATTTCCAACGAGCAGTACTTC. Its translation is CASSQAPGISNEQYF.